A selection of T cell receptor beta chains follows, all from one sample in a study of beta chain features in type 1 diabetes. Clones were read by immunoSEQ multiplex PCR, and TCRdb kept only the in-frame ones, dropping some. The table lists 350,000 to 400,000 clones, around 12% of them singletons. Sequences were obtained from naive CD4+ T cells from blood. Receptors originate from a woman aged 18-29 years with type 1 diabetes. CDR3s include the opening cysteine and the closing phenylalanine or tryptophan. The D gene is left open where the match is weak. Rows may omit the clone size; those that give it use once, few, many or a size class.

D gene: -; J gene: TRBJ2-1; V gene: TRBV4-3; clone size: few; CDR3 protein: CASSQDPGTDEQFF; CDR3 DNA: TGCGCCAGCAGCCAAGATCCGGGTACCGATGAGCAGTTCTTC
D gene: -; J gene: TRBJ2-3; V gene: TRBV6-6; clone size: few; CDR3 protein: CAGEDRLTDTQYF; CDR3 DNA: TGTGCCGGGGAGGACCGGTTAACTGATACGCAGTATTTT
D gene: -; J gene: TRBJ2-3; V gene: TRBV9; clone size: few; CDR3 protein: CASSVVELLVGDTQYF; CDR3 DNA: TGTGCCAGCAGCGTAGTGGAGCTGCTCGTAGGAGATACGCAGTATTTT
D gene: -; J gene: TRBJ2-3; V gene: TRBV14; clone size: -; CDR3 protein: CASSQLDSRSTDTQYF; CDR3 DNA: TGTGCCAGCAGCCAACTCGACAGCCGGTCCACAGATACGCAGTATTTT
D gene: -; J gene: TRBJ2-1; V gene: TRBV9; clone size: -; CDR3 protein: CASSVGLDNEQFF; CDR3 DNA: TGTGCCAGCAGCGTTGGTTTAGACAATGAGCAGTTCTTC
D gene: TRBD2; J gene: TRBJ2-5; V gene: TRBV5-5; clone size: -; CDR3 protein: CASSLGLAGGDQYF; CDR3 DNA: TGTGCCAGCAGCTTGGGACTAGCGGGAGGGGACCAGTACTTC
D gene: -; J gene: TRBJ2-7; V gene: TRBV10-2; clone size: few; CDR3 protein: CASTSTDTYEQYF; CDR3 DNA: TGCGCCAGCACCTCGACAGATACCTACGAGCAGTACTTC
D gene: -; J gene: TRBJ1-3; V gene: TRBV6-5; clone size: few; CDR3 protein: CASSYKTGGNTIYF; CDR3 DNA: TGTGCCAGCAGTTACAAGACTGGGGGAAACACCATATATTTT
D gene: TRBD1; J gene: TRBJ2-7; V gene: TRBV30; clone size: -; CDR3 protein: CAWRTGGFYEQYF; CDR3 DNA: TGTGCCTGGAGGACAGGGGGCTTCTACGAGCAGTACTTC
D gene: -; J gene: TRBJ2-4; V gene: TRBV2; clone size: -; CDR3 protein: CASRTGWGNIQYF; CDR3 DNA: TGTGCCAGCAGAACAGGGTGGGGGAACATTCAGTACTTC
D gene: -; J gene: TRBJ2-7; V gene: TRBV29-1; clone size: -; CDR3 protein: CSSQEQYF; CDR3 DNA: TGCAGCTCTCAGGAGCAGTACTTC
D gene: -; J gene: TRBJ2-3; V gene: TRBV15; clone size: few; CDR3 protein: CATSRDGPDTQYF; CDR3 DNA: TGTGCCACCAGCAGAGATGGCCCAGATACGCAGTATTTT
D gene: TRBD2; J gene: TRBJ2-3; V gene: TRBV7-2; clone size: -; CDR3 protein: CASSFPLAGGRRGADTQYF; CDR3 DNA: TGTGCCAGCAGCTTCCCGCTAGCGGGAGGGCGAAGGGGGGCAGATACGCAGTATTTT
D gene: TRBD1; J gene: TRBJ1-1; V gene: TRBV29-1; clone size: -; CDR3 protein: CSGGQGMNTEAFF; CDR3 DNA: TGCAGCGGTGGACAGGGGATGAACACTGAAGCTTTCTTT
D gene: -; J gene: TRBJ1-2; V gene: TRBV9; clone size: -; CDR3 protein: CASSVDWGQYGYTF; CDR3 DNA: TGTGCCAGCAGCGTAGATTGGGGGCAGTATGGCTACACCTTC
D gene: TRBD1; J gene: TRBJ2-7; V gene: TRBV11-2; clone size: few; CDR3 protein: CASRSRTGPYEQYF; CDR3 DNA: TGTGCCAGCAGGTCTAGGACAGGGCCCTACGAGCAGTACTTC
D gene: TRBD1; J gene: TRBJ1-1; V gene: TRBV4-1; clone size: -; CDR3 protein: CASSLEGQYGTEAFF; CDR3 DNA: TGCGCCAGCAGCCTAGAGGGACAGTACGGCACTGAAGCTTTCTTT
D gene: -; J gene: TRBJ1-1; V gene: TRBV15; clone size: -; CDR3 protein: CATSRDEFAGGTEAFF; CDR3 DNA: TGTGCCACCAGCAGAGATGAATTTGCTGGAGGCACTGAAGCTTTCTTT
D gene: TRBD1; J gene: TRBJ1-1; V gene: TRBV28; clone size: -; CDR3 protein: CASSPGQGGTEAFF; CDR3 DNA: TGTGCCAGCAGCCCAGGACAGGGAGGGACTGAAGCTTTCTTT
D gene: TRBD1; J gene: TRBJ2-5; V gene: TRBV25-1; clone size: -; CDR3 protein: CASTGTGRETQYF; CDR3 DNA: TGTGCCAGCACAGGGACAGGCCGAGAGACCCAGTACTTC
D gene: -; J gene: TRBJ1-1; V gene: TRBV18; clone size: few; CDR3 protein: CASSLSPVDTEAFF; CDR3 DNA: TGTGCCAGCTCACTTTCCCCGGTGGACACTGAAGCTTTCTTT
D gene: TRBD1; J gene: TRBJ1-2; V gene: TRBV28; clone size: few; CDR3 protein: CASRPQGVWGYTF; CDR3 DNA: TGTGCCAGCAGGCCCCAGGGGGTTTGGGGCTACACCTTC
D gene: -; J gene: TRBJ1-3; V gene: TRBV7-9; clone size: few; CDR3 protein: CASSPGSGNTIYF; CDR3 DNA: TGTGCCAGCAGCCCGGGATCTGGAAACACCATATATTTT